This section outlines one T cell receptor beta chain sequence together with its context. Its binding antigen is unknown. No qualities accompany the bases; no much larger clone lies one base away. Read against the paper, the sample's time point label means: before trial treatment. Donors were enrolled in RACIN, a single-arm phase I dose-escalation trial in which nivolumab, ipilimumab, aspirin, low-dose cyclophosphamide and low-dose radiotherapy were combined. To be eligible, a patient needed to have an advanced solid tumor that was TIL-negative. The sample is drawn from a study of low-dose radiotherapy and immunotherapy resistance in tumors (dated by TCRdb to between 2022 and 2023). General notes on the study: Patients in Cohort 1 were given 0.5 Gy per fraction every 2 weeks, and the prescribed total PTV dose was 6.5 Gy. Patients were given nivolumab as a 240 mg flat dose every two weeks and ipilimumab at 1 mg/kg every six weeks, with both drugs delivered intravenously. Cohort 2 received 1 Gy per fraction every two weeks, with a total of 13 Gy over 26 weeks. Starting on cycle 1 day 1, patients took 300 mg of aspirin by mouth once daily for four cycles. Eight patients were included in the translational analysis: three from the first dose cohort and the first five from the second dose cohort. No randomization into treatment groups was done for the people taking part in the trial. Cyclophosphamide 200 mg/m2 was administered intravenously every two weeks, one day before each radiation and immunotherapy administration.

Sequenced using an Illumina HiSeq 2500. First-strand cDNA was synthesized with Superscript III and a set of TRAV- and TRBV-specific primers, covering both TCRalpha and TCRbeta chains. TCRs were amplified for about 22 PCR cycles with Phusion, using a constant-region primer paired with the adapter attached to the V primers. The MessageAmp II aRNA Amplification Kit was used to amplify the isolated mRNA, with in vitro transcription run for about 15 hours at 37 degrees C. The Dynabeads mRNA DIRECT Purification Kit was used to isolate mRNA for TCR sequencing. Indexed Illumina adapters were added in a second roughly 25-cycle Phusion PCR, and the resulting products were purified with AMPure XP beads. As for how the authors treated the data: Using custom Perl scripts, TCR sequences encoding the same protein were pooled, out-of-frame sequences were removed, and the abundance of each clonotype was computed. TCR sequences supported by only a single read were excluded from analysis. Repertoire metrics included Shannon entropy, Gini index, clonality, richness, and frequency of TCRs shared between repertoires. In TCRdb, the public reads were trimmed at Q25 with fastp and aligned with MiXCR, with productive beta chains retained. Every distinct CDR3 protein forms one entry, paired with its most common genes and DNA. TCRdb, not the authors, supplied the V and J calls. The sample records 64,000 or so distinct CDR3 sequences, around 29% of which are singletons. The top ten constitute 11% of the sample.

After removal of 4 bases from V and 5 bases from J, the junction retains 7 bases not matched to a gene. Via the germline V gene (reference sequence), CDR1 is DFQATT and CDR2 SNEGSKA. There are 13 amino acids in the CDR3, from cysteine to phenylalanine inclusive. Only the CDR3 part of the read is kept: 39 bases, read in frame from the first base. Recombination linked TRBV20-1 to TRBJ1-2, with 7 bases in between that match TRBD1. The TCR comes from a female donor with ovarian cancer. Sequences were derived from PBMCs, sampled before treatment. The CDR3: CSATDRVGYGYTF. The DNA is as follows: TGCAGTGCTACTGACAGGGTGGGATATGGCTACACCTTC.